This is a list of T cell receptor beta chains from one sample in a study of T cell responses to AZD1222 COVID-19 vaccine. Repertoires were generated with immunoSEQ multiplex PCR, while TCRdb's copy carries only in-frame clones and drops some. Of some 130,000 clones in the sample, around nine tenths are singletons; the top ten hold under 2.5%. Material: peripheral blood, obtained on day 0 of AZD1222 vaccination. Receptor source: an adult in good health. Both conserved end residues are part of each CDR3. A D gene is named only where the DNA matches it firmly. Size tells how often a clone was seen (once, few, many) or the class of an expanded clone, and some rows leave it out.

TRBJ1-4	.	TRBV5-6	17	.	TGTGCCAGCAGCTTGGAGGACATAGGGAGATTGGATGAAAAACTGTTTTTT	CASSLEDIGRLDEKLFF
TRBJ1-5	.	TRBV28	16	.	TGTGCCAGCAGTTTGTATAGGGGGGCGGAGTCTCAGCCCCAGCATTTT	CASSLYRGAESQPQHF
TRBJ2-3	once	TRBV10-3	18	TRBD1	TGTGCCATCAGTGAGTCTTTTGGGACAGCGACAAAGACAGATACGCAGTATTTT	CAISESFGTATKTDTQYF
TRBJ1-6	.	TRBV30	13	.	TGTGCCTGGAGCGCAGGATTAAATTCACCCCTCCACTTT	CAWSAGLNSPLHF
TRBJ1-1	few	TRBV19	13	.	TGTGCCAGTAGTAGGGGGTATCCCACTGAAGCTTTCTTT	CASSRGYPTEAFF
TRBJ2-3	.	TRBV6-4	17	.	TGTGCCAGCAGTGACGCAGCTAGCGTATCCAGCACAGATACGCAGTATTTT	CASSDAASVSSTDTQYF
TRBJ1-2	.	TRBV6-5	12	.	TGTGCCAGCGACAGCCCTTGGTATGGCTACACCTTC	CASDSPWYGYTF
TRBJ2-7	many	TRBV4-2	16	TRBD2	TGTGCCAGCAGCCAAGATGGGACTAGCGGCTCCTACGAGCAGTACTTC	CASSQDGTSGSYEQYF
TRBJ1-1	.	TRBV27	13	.	TGTGCCAGCAGCCTACGGAGGGGTTCTGCCGCTTTCTTT	CASSLRRGSAAFF
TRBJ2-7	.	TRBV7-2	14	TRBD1	TGTGCCAGCAGCTTGAGGGGACAGTACTACGAGCAGTACTTC	CASSLRGQYYEQYF
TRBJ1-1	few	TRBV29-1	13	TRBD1	TGCAGCGCCCGGACAGGGAGAAACACTGAAGCTTTCTTT	CSARTGRNTEAFF
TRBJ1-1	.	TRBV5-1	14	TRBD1	TGCGCCAGCAGCTTGGGGGGACAGCTCACTGAAGCTTTCTTT	CASSLGGQLTEAFF
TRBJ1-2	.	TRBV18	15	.	TGTGCCAGCTCACCACGCACCGACCCCATGGACGGCTACACCTTC	CASSPRTDPMDGYTF
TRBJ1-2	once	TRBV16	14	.	TGTGCCAGCAGCCAATCGGCGGGCGTCGACGGCTACACCTTC	CASSQSAGVDGYTF
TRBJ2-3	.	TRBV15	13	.	TGTGCCACCAGGGACATCAGCACAGATACGCAGTATTTT	CATRDISTDTQYF
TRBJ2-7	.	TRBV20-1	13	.	TGCAGTGCTAGTTCCGGGGCCTTACGGGAGCAGTACTTC	CSASSGALREQYF
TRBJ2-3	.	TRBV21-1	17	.	TGTGCCAGCAGCAAAGGAAGTTGCAGGGGCGGAACAGATACGCAGTATTTT	CASSKGSCRGGTDTQYF
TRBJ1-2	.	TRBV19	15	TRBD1	TGTGCCAGTAGTATCCCCAGGGGGGGTACCTATGGCTACACCTTC	CASSIPRGGTYGYTF
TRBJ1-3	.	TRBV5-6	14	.	TGTGCCAGTTGGAGAGGGGGGATTGGAAACACCATATATTTT	CASWRGGIGNTIYF
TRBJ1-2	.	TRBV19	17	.	TGTGCCAGTAGTATAGAATATTCCGGGCGTTGGGATTATGGCTACACCTTC	CASSIEYSGRWDYGYTF
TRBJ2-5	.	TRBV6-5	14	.	TGTGCCAGCAGCCGACAGGAGAACCAAGAGACCCAGTACTTC	CASSRQENQETQYF
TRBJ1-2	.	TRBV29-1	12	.	TGCACCATCACCTCCGGGCCCTATGGCTACACCTTC	CTITSGPYGYTF
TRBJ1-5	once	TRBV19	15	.	TGTGCCAGTAGGACGGGAGCCTATAGCAATCAGCCCCAGCATTTT	CASRTGAYSNQPQHF
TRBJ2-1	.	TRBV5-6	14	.	TGTGCCAGCAGCTTGGTAGGACCCGTCAATGAGCAGTTCTTC	CASSLVGPVNEQFF
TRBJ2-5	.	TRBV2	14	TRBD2	TGTGCCAGCAGACCGACTAGCGGAGAGGAGACCCAGTACTTC	CASRPTSGEETQYF
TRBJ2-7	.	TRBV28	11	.	TGTGCCAGCAGTTTAGACTACGAGCAGTACTTC	CASSLDYEQYF
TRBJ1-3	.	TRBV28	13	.	TGTGCCAGCATAGGAGGGACTGGAAACACCATATATTTT	CASIGGTGNTIYF
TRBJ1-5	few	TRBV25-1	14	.	TGTGCCAGCAGTGAATTTGGTGGCAATCAGCCCCAGCATTTT	CASSEFGGNQPQHF
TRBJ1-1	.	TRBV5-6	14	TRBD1	TGTGCCAGCAGCTTCCCAGGGGGCGTCTCTGAAGCTTTCTTT	CASSFPGGVSEAFF
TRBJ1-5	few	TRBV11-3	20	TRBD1	TGTGCCAGCAGCTTAGATCCTTATCAGGGACAGGGATCTAGCAATCAGCCCCAGCATTTT	CASSLDPYQGQGSSNQPQHF
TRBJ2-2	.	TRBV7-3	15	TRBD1	TGTGCCAGCAGCTCGGGACAGGGAAAGACCGGGGAGCTGTTTTTT	CASSSGQGKTGELFF
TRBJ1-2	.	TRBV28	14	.	TGTGCCAGCAGTTTCGATCTTCCAGGGAGAGGCTACACCTTC	CASSFDLPGRGYTF
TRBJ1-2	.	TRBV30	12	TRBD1	TGTGCCTGGAGTAGGGGGACAGATGGCTACACCTTC	CAWSRGTDGYTF
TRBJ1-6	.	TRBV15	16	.	TGTGCCACCAGCAGAGTTCTCGGGGTCCCCAGGTCACCCCTCCACTTT	CATSRVLGVPRSPLHF
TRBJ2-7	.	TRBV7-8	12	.	TGTGCCAGCAGCTTATCTGGGGGTTGGCAGTACTTC	CASSLSGGWQYF
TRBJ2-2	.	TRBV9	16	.	TGTGCCAGCAGCGTAGGTGGGACGGCGAACACCGGGGAGCTGTTTTTT	CASSVGGTANTGELFF
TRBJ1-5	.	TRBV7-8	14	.	TGTGCCAGCAGCTTAGTGAGTAGGACTCAGCCCCAGCATTTT	CASSLVSRTQPQHF
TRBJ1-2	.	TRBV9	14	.	TGTGCCAGCAGCCCTGGAGCAGGAGACTATGGCTACACCTTC	CASSPGAGDYGYTF
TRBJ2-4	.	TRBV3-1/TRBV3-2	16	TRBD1	TGTGCCAGCAGCCCCGAGACAGGGGGTACCAAAAACATTCAGTACTTC	CASSPETGGTKNIQYF
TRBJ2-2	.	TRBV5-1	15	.	TGCGCCAGCAGCTTGGGCCAGACGAACACCGGGGAGCTGTTTTTT	CASSLGQTNTGELFF
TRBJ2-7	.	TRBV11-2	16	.	TGTGCCAGCAGCCTTTATTCCGGGACACAAGCCTACGAGCAGTACTTC	CASSLYSGTQAYEQYF
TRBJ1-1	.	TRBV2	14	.	TGTGCCAGCAGTGAAGAGGAAGGGGGCACTGAAGCTTTCTTT	CASSEEEGGTEAFF
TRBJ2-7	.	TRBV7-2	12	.	TGTGCCAGCAGCTTCTCGGATCACGAGCAGTACTTC	CASSFSDHEQYF
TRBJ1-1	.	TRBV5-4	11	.	TGTGCCAGCAGGCTGAACACTGAAGCTTTCTTT	CASRLNTEAFF
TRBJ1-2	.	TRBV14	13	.	TGTGCCAGCAGCCAAGTAGGTCTCTATGGCTACACCTTC	CASSQVGLYGYTF